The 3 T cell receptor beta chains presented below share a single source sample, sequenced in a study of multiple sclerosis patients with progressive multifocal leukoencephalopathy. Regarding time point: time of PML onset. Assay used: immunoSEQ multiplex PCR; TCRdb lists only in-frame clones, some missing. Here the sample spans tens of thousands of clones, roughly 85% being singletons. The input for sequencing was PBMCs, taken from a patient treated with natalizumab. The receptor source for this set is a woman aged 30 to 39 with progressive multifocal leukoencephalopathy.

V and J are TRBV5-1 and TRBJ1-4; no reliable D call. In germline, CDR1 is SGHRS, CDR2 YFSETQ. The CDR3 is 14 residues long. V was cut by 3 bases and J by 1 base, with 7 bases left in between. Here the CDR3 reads CASSYGLTNEKLFF. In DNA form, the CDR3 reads TGCGCCAGCAGCTACGGACTAACTAATGAAAAACTGTTTTTT.

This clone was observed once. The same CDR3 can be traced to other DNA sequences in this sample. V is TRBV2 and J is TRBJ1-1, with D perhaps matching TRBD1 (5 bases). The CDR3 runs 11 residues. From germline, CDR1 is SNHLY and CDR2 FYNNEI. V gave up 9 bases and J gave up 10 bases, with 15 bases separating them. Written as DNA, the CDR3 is TGTGCCAGTAGTCGGGGCCCCGGAGCTTTCTTT. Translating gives CASSRGPGAFF.

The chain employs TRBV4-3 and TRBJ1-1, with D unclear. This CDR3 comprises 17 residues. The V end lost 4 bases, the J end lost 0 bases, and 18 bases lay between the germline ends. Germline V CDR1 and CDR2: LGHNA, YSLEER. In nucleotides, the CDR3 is TGCGCCAGCAGCCCTGATGTCAGTACTTACCTGAACACTGAAGCTTTCTTT. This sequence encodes CASSPDVSTYLNTEAFF.